This entry describes one TCR beta chain. Its antigen is not identified. An end of the junction does not agree with germline; a read error may underlie this. The data originate from a study of shared clonotypes between healthy human individuals. Study context: The people who gave samples were a couple of women and a few men aged 18 to 49. The study's findings and limits: Sampling covered blood only; tissue repertoires likely differ. Deeper or shallower sequencing was expected to change how clonotypes are shared among donors.

This CDR3 contains 16 residues. Germline V gene data show CDR1 as SNHLY and CDR2 as FYNNEI. Sequencing used immunoSEQ multiplex PCR; TCRdb keeps in-frame clones, though not all of them. The table has roughly 2 million clones, about 95% seen once; the top ten hold 1.1%. CD45RO-negative cells were positively selected for CCR7, leaving out terminally differentiated effector memory CD45RA+ cells. Donors comprised healthy HIV-negative adults lacking recent acute infections or vaccinations. The sample comprised naive CD8+ T cells sorted from blood. The chain couples TRBV2 to TRBJ1-1; 8 nucleotides agree with TRBD1. This TCR was recovered from a man between 18 and 29 years old in good health. The CDR3 DNA is TGTGCCAGCACTGAAGTGTGGACAGGGTTGAACACTGAAGCTTTCTTT. Translated, it gives CASTEVWTGLNTEAFF.